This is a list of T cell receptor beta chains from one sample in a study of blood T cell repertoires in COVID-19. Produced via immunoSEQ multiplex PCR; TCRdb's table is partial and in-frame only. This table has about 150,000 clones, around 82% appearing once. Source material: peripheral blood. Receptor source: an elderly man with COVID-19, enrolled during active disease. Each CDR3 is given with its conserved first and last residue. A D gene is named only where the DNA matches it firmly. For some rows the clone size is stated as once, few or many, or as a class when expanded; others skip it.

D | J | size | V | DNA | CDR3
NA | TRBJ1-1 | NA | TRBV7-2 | TGTGCCAGCAGCGCCAGCTATGGAGACACTGAAGCTTTCTTT | CASSASYGDTEAFF
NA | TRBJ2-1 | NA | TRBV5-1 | TGCGCCAGCAGCGTCATCAATGAGCAGTTCTTC | CASSVINEQFF
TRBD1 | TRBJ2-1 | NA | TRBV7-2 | TGTGCCAGCAGCTCCCGGGACAGGGGTCGAAATGAGCAGTTCTTC | CASSSRDRGRNEQFF
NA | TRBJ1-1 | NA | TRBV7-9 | TGTGCCAGCAGCTTAGTCGTGGGACTATTCACTGAAGCTTTCTTT | CASSLVVGLFTEAFF
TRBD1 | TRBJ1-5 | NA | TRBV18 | TGTGCCAGCTCACCGCAGGGGGGTCCCAATCAGCCCCAGCATTTT | CASSPQGGPNQPQHF
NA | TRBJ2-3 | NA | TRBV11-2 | TGTGCCAGCAGCTTAGTTACCAGGGGCACAGATACGCAGTATTTT | CASSLVTRGTDTQYF
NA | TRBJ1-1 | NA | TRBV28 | TGTGCCAGCAGTTTCCCCCTAGACAGGAACACTGAAGCTTTCTTT | CASSFPLDRNTEAFF
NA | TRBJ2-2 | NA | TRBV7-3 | TGTGCCAGCAGCCTTGTCCTGAACACCGGGGAGCTGTTTTTT | CASSLVLNTGELFF
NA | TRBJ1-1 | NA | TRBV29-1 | TGCAGCGTCGACTATAACACTGAAGCTTTCTTT | CSVDYNTEAFF
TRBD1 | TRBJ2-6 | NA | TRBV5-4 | TGTGCCAGCAGCACGACAGGGACAGGGGCCAACGTCCTGACTTTC | CASSTTGTGANVLTF
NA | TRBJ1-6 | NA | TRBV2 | TGTGCCAGCAGTCCAGAGGCAATCAATTCACCCCTCCACTTT | CASSPEAINSPLHF
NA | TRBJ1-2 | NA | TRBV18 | TGTGCCAGCTCACCACCAGACAGTGTGGCCGGCTACACCTTC | CASSPPDSVAGYTF
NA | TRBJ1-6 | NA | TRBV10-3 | TGTGCCATCAGTGCCGAGAACCATTCACCCCTCCACTTT | CAISAENHSPLHF
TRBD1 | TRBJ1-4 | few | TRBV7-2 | TGTGCCAGCAGCATACCCTGGGACAGTAGGGATGAAAAACTGTTTTTT | CASSIPWDSRDEKLFF
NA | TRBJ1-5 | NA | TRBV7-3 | TGTGCCAGCAGCTTAACCCCTCCTGGGAGGGTGAGCAATCAGCCCCAGCATTTT | CASSLTPPGRVSNQPQHF
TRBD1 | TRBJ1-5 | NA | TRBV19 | TGTGCCAGTAGTTCGACAGGGAGGAATCAGCCCCAGCATTTT | CASSSTGRNQPQHF
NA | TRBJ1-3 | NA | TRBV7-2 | TGTGCCAGCAGCTTAGTGGGGGGGACTGGAAACACCATATATTTT | CASSLVGGTGNTIYF
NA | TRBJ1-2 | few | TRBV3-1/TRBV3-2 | TGTGCCAGCAGAATCCAAGGGAGCACCTATGGCTACACCTTC | CASRIQGSTYGYTF
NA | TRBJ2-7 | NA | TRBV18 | TGTGCCAGCTCATCGATCGACAGGTCCTACGAGCAGTACTTC | CASSSIDRSYEQYF
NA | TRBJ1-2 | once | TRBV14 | TGTGCCAGCAGCCAGCTACAGACAGCGTATGGCTACACCTTC | CASSQLQTAYGYTF
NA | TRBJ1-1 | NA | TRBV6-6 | TGTGCCAGCGCCGGCCTTAACAGGGCAAACACTGAAGCTTTCTTT | CASAGLNRANTEAFF
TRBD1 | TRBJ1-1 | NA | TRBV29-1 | TGCAGCGTTGCCTTGGGACAGGCTCCGAACACTGAAGCTTTCTTT | CSVALGQAPNTEAFF
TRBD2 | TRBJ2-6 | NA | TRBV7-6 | TGTGCCAGCAGCCGAGGACTAGCGGGGACCTCTGGGGCCAACGTCCTGACTTTC | CASSRGLAGTSGANVLTF
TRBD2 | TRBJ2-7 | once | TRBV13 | TGTGCCAGCAGCCGTTGGGGGGGTAGCATCCACGAGCAGTACTTC | CASSRWGGSIHEQYF
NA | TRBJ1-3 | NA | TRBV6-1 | TGTGCCAGCAGTGAACTCTGGGGGGGCTCTGGAAACACCATATATTTT | CASSELWGGSGNTIYF
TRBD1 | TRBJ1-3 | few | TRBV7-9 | TGTGCCAGCAGCTTAGGAACAGGGGGCTCAGGAAACACCATATATTTT | CASSLGTGGSGNTIYF
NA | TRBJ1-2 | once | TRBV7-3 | TGTGCCAGCAGCTTAACCGCAGGGGCGGGTCATTATGGCTACACCTTC | CASSLTAGAGHYGYTF
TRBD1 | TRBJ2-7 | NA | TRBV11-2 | TGTGCCAGCAACAGAAAACCGGGACAGGGAAAGCAGTACTTC | CASNRKPGQGKQYF
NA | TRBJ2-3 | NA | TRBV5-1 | TGCGCCAGCAGCTTGGAAGCTAATACGCAGTATTTT | CASSLEANTQYF
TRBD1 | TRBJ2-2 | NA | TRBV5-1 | TGCGCCAGCAGCCCGGGACAGGGCTGGGCCGGGGAGCTGTTTTTT | CASSPGQGWAGELFF
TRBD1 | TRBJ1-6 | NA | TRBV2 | TGTGCCAGCAGTGGACAGGGCGGTTCACCCCTCCACTTT | CASSGQGGSPLHF
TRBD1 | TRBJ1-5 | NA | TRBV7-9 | TGTGCCAGCAGCCAGGGGACAGGGTTACTCAATCAGCCCCAGCATTTT | CASSQGTGLLNQPQHF
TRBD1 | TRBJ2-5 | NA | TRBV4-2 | TGTGCCAGCAGCCAAGAAGGACAGGGAGGACAAGAGACCCAGTACTTC | CASSQEGQGGQETQYF
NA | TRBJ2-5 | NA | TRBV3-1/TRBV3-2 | TGTGCCAGCAGCCTAAGTCCGAGACCCGAGGAGGAGACCCAGTACTTC | CASSLSPRPEEETQYF
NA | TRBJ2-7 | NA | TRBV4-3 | TGCGCCAGCAGCCAGACGTCTAGAGACTCCTACGAGCAGTACTTC | CASSQTSRDSYEQYF
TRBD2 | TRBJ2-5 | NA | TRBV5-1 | TGCGCCCGCTGGGGGCGGGCCCGGGGGGGAGAGACCCAGTACTTC | CARWGRARGGETQYF
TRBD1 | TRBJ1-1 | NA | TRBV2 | TGTGCCAGCAGGCAAGAACAGGGGGGGACTGAAGCTTTCTTT | CASRQEQGGTEAFF